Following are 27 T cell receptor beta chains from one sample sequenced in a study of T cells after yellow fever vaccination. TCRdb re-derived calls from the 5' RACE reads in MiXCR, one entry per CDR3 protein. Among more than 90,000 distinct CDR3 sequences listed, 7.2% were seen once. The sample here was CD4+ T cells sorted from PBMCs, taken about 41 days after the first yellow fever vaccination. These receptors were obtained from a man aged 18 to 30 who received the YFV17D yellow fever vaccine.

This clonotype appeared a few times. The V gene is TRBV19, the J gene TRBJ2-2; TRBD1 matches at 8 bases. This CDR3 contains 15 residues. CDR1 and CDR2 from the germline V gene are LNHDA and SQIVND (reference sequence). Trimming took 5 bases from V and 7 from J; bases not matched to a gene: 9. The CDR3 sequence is CASSGPGGAVGELFF. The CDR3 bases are TGTGCCAGTAGTGGTCCAGGGGGCGCGGTCGGGGAGCTGTTTTTT.

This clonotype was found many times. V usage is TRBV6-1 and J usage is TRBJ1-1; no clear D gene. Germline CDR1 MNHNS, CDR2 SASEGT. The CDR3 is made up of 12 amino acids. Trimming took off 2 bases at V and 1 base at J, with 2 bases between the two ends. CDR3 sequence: CASSERNTEAFF. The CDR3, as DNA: TGTGCCAGCAGTGAAAGGAACACTGAAGCTTTCTTT.

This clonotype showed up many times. DNA for the CDR3: TGTGCCAGCAGTTTAAGGTTGGATCAGCCCCAGCATTTT. Residues: CASSLRLDQPQHF. The chain uses TRBV12-3 or TRBV12-4 and TRBJ1-5; D unresolved. The ends were cut back, 2 bases at V and 5 bases at J, with 7 bases in the middle. The CDR3 extends over 13 amino acids.

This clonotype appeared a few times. CDR3 bases: TGCAGTGCTGGGCAGGGCCTCGGGCTCGACATTCAGTACTTC. Protein product: CSAGQGLGLDIQYF. The V and J genes are TRBV20-1 and TRBJ2-4; D perhaps matches TRBD1 (5 bases). This CDR3 comprises 14 residues. Germline V gives CDR1 DFQATT, CDR2 SNEGSKA (reference sequence). The V end lost 5 bases, the J end lost 8 bases, and 19 bases lay between the germline ends.

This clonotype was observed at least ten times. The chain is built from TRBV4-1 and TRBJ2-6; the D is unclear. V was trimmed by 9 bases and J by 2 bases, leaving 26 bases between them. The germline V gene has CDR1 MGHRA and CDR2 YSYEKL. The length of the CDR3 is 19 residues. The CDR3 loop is CASGWSTIGVVAGANVLTF. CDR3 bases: TGCGCCAGTGGATGGAGTACAATAGGTGTGGTAGCTGGGGCCAACGTCCTGACTTTC.

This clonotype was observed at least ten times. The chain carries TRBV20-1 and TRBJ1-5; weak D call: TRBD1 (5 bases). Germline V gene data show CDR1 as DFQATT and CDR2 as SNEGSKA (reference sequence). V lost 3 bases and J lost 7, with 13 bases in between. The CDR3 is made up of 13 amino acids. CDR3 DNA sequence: TGCAGTGCTAGTACGCAGGGCGGGCAGCCCCAGCATTTT. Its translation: CSASTQGGQPQHF.

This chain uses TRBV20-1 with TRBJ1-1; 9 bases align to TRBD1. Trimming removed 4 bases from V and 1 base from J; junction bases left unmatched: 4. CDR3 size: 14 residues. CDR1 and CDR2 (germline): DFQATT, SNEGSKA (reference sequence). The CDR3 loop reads CSAIPGQGNTEAFF. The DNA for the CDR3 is TGCAGTGCTATCCCGGGACAGGGGAACACTGAAGCTTTCTTT.

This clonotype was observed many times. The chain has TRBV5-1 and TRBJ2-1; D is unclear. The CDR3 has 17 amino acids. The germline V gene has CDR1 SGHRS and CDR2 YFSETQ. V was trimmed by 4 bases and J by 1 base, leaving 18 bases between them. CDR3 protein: CASSGRVAPISYNEQFF. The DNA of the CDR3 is TGCGCCAGCAGCGGTCGGGTAGCCCCTATATCCTACAATGAGCAGTTCTTC.

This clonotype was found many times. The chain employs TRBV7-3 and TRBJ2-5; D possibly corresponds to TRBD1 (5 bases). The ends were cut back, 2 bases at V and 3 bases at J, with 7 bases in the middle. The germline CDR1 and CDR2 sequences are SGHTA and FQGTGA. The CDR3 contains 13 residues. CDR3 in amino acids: CASSLRREETQYF. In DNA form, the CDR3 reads TGTGCCAGCAGCTTACGCAGGGAAGAGACCCAGTACTTC.

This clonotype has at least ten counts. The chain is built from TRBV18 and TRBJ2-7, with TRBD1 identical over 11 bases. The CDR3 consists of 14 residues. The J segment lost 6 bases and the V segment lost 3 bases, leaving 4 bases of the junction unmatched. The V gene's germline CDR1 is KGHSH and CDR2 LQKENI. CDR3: CASSPWTGGLEQYF. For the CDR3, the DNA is TGTGCCAGCTCACCGTGGACAGGGGGCCTCGAGCAGTACTTC.

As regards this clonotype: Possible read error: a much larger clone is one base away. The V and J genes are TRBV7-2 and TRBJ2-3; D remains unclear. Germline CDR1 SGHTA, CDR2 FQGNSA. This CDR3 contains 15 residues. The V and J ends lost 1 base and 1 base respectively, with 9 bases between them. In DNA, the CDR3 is TGTGCCAGCAGCTTAGGTCCCTGGCGCACAGATACGCAGTATTTT. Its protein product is CASSLGPWRTDTQYF. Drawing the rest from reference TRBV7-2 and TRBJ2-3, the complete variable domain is GAGVSQSPSNKVTEKGKDVELRCDPISGHTALYWYRQSLGQGLEFLIYFQGNSAPDKSGLPSDRFSAERTGGSVSTLTIQRTQQEDSAVYLCASSLGPWRTDTQYFGPGTRLTVL.

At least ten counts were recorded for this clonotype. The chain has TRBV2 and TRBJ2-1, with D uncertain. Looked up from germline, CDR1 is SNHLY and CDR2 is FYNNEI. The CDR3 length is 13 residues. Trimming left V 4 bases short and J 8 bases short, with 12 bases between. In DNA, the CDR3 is TGTGCCAGCAGTGTCCTAAAAGTGTATGAGCAGTTCTTC. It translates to CASSVLKVYEQFF.

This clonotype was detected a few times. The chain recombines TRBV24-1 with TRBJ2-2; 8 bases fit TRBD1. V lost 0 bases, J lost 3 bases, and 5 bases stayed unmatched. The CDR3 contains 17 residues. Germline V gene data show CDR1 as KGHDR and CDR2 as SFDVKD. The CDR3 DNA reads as TGTGCCACCAGTGATTTGGGACAGGGTCAGCACACCGGGGAGCTGTTTTTT. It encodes CATSDLGQGQHTGELFF.

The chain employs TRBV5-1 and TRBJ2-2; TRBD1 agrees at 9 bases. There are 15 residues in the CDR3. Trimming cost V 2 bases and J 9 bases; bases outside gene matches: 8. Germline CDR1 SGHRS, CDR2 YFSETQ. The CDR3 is CASSFRDRALRELFF. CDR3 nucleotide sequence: TGCGCCAGCAGCTTCCGGGACAGGGCTTTGCGGGAGCTGTTTTTT.

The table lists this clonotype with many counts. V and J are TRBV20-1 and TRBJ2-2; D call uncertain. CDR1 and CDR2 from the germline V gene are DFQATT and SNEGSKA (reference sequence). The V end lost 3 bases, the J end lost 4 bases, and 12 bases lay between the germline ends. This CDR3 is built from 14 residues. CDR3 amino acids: CSARNQRGTGELFF. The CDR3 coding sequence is TGCAGTGCTAGGAACCAGCGTGGCACCGGGGAGCTGTTTTTT.

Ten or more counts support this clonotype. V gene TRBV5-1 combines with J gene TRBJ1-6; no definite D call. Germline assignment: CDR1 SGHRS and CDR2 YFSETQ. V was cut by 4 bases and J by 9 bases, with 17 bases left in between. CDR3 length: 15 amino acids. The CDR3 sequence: CASSPLEGRGSPLHF. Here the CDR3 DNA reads TGCGCCAGCAGCCCCCTTGAGGGCCGGGGTTCACCCCTCCACTTT.

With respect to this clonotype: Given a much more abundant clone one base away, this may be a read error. CDR3: CASSPSGAWYEQYF. The DNA for the CDR3 is TGTGCCAGCAGCCCCTCCGGAGCCTGGTACGAGCAGTACTTC. This rearrangement joins TRBV7-8 to TRBJ2-7; D is unresolved. The CDR3 has 14 residues. Germline CDR1 reads SGHVS; CDR2 reads FQNEAQ. Trimming removed 5 bases from V and 4 bases from J, with 15 bases in between.

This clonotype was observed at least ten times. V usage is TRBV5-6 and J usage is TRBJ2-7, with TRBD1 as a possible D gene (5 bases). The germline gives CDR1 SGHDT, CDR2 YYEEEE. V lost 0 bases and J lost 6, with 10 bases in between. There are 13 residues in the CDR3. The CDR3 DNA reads TGTGCCAGCAGCTTGGCCGTAGGGGCCGAGCAGTACGTC. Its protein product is CASSLAVGAEQYV.

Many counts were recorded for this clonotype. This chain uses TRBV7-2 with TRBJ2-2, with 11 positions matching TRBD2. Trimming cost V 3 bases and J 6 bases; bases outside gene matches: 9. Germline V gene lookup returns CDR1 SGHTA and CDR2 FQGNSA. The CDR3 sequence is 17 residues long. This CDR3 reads CASSFSGTSGFPGELFF. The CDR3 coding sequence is TGTGCCAGCAGCTTCTCCGGGACTAGCGGTTTTCCCGGGGAGCTGTTTTTT.

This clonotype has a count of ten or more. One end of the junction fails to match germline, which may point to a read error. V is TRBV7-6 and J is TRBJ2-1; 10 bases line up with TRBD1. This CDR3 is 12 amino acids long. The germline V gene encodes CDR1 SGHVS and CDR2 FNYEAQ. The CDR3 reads CASSPEDRGLVF. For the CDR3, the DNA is TGTGCCAGCAGCCCGGAGGACAGGGGGTTAGTCTTC.

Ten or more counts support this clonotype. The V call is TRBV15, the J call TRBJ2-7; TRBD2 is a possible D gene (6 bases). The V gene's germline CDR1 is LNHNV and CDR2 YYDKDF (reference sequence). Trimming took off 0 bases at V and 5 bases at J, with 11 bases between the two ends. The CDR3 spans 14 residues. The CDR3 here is CATSRDPRGHEQYF. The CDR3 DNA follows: TGTGCCACCAGCAGAGATCCGCGGGGCCACGAGCAGTACTTC.

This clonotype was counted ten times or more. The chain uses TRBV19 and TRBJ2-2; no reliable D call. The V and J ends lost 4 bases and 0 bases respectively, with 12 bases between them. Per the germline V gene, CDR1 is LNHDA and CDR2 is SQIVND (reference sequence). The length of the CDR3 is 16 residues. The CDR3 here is CASSTQPAANTGELFF. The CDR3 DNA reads TGTGCCAGTAGTACACAGCCGGCTGCGAACACCGGGGAGCTGTTTTTT.

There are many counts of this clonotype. The CDR3 region is CASSQGGGTGELFF. The DNA for the CDR3 is TGTGCCAGCAGCCAAGGGGGGGGGACCGGGGAGCTGTTTTTT. The rearrangement joins TRBV3-1 to TRBJ2-2; 7 bases line up with TRBD2. Trimming cost V 1 base and J 5 bases; bases outside gene matches: 1. The germline gives CDR1 LGHDT, CDR2 YNNKEL (reference sequence). This CDR3 spans 14 amino acids.

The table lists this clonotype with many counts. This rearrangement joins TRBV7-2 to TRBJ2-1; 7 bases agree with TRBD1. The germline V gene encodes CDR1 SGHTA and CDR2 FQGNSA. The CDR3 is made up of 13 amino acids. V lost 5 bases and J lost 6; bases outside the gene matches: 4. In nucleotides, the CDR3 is TGTGCCAGCAGCCGACAGGGATTCAATGAGCAGTTCTTC. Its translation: CASSRQGFNEQFF. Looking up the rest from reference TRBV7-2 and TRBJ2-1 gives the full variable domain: GAGVSQSPSNKVTEKGKDVELRCDPISGHTALYWYRQSLGQGLEFLIYFQGNSAPDKSGLPSDRFSAERTGGSVSTLTIQRTQQEDSAVYLCASSRQGFNEQFFGPGTRLTVL.

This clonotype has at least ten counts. For the CDR3, the DNA is TGTGCCAGCAGTTCAGGGGATTCCGGGGCCAACGTCCTGACTTTC. Protein product: CASSSGDSGANVLTF. V gene TRBV6-5 combines with J gene TRBJ2-6; D may be TRBD1 (6 bases). The CDR3 is 15 amino acids. Trimming shortened V by 4 bases and J by 4 bases, and 11 bases separated the two germline ends. The germline gives CDR1 MNHEY, CDR2 SVGAGI.

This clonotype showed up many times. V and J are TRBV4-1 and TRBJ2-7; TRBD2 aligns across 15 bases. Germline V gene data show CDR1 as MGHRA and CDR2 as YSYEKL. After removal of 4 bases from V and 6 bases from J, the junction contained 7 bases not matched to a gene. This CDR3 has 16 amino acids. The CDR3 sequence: CASSRDRTSGGVEQYF. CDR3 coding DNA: TGCGCCAGCAGCCGCGACCGGACTAGCGGGGGGGTCGAGCAGTACTTC.

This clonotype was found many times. The CDR3 region is CASSLVHRVNTGELFF. CDR3 sequence (DNA): TGCGCCAGCAGCTTGGTGCACAGGGTGAACACCGGGGAGCTGTTTTTT. V usage is TRBV5-1 and J usage is TRBJ2-2; D possibly corresponds to TRBD1 (6 bases). CDR1 SGHRS and CDR2 YFSETQ come from the germline V gene. V was clipped by 0 bases and J by 1 base, with 10 bases between them. The CDR3 extends over 16 amino acids.